Listed below are T cell receptor beta chains from one sample, sequenced in a study of control samples from healthy donors and cancer patients. The table came from immunoSEQ multiplex PCR; TCRdb's copy has only in-frame clones and leaves some out. The repertoire consists of some 130,000 clones, with roughly 90% occurring once and the leading ten covering approximately 2%. The specimen sequenced was blood. These receptors were taken from a woman aged 45 to 65 in good health. Both conserved end residues are part of each CDR3. The order of the fields is V gene, clone size, D gene, J gene, CDR3 DNA, CDR3 protein. D genes are given only for firm matches. The listing skips clone size in some rows; elsewhere it reads once, few, many or a size class.

TRBV7-8	-	TRBD1	TRBJ1-6	TGTGCCAGCAGCTCTGACAGGGTTTTTTATAATTCACCCCTCCACTTT	CASSSDRVFYNSPLHF
TRBV6-2/TRBV6-3	-	-	TRBJ2-5	TGTGCCAGCAGCCAGCCGGAGTGGGGGGGGCCACAAGAGACCCAGTACTTC	CASSQPEWGGPQETQYF
TRBV28	-	TRBD2	TRBJ2-3	TGTGCCAGCACCTGGACTAGCGGGAGATCAGATACGCAGTATTTT	CASTWTSGRSDTQYF
TRBV5-1	once	TRBD2	TRBJ2-3	TGCGCCAGCAGCCTCTACCGGGGGGGCTCGGGCACAGATACGCAGTATTTT	CASSLYRGGSGTDTQYF
TRBV4-2	-	TRBD2	TRBJ2-7	TGTGCCAGCAGCCAGGTGGGACTAGCGGGAGGTTATTCCTACGAGCAGTACTTC	CASSQVGLAGGYSYEQYF
TRBV30	once	-	TRBJ1-1	TGTGCCTCCACTTCAGACAGAGAAGGTGAAGCTTTCTTT	CASTSDREGEAFF
TRBV7-9	-	-	TRBJ1-1	TGTGCCAGCAGCTTAGGACGTTTGGGGGTTTCCGCTGAAGCTTTCTTT	CASSLGRLGVSAEAFF
TRBV6-4	-	-	TRBJ1-1	TGTGCCAGCAGTGACTCAGCGGACACTGAAGCTTTCTTT	CASSDSADTEAFF
TRBV30	-	TRBD1	TRBJ2-2	TGTGCCTGGAGCGACCAGGGGGCCGGGGAGCTGTTTTTT	CAWSDQGAGELFF
TRBV25-1	-	-	TRBJ1-1	TGTGCCAGCAATGGACCTTCCTCTAGGGAAGCTTTCTTT	CASNGPSSREAFF
TRBV6-1	-	TRBD1	TRBJ1-2	TGTGCCAGCAGTGAACTGACAGGGGGCGCGCGGGGCTACACCTTC	CASSELTGGARGYTF
TRBV5-6	-	-	TRBJ2-1	TGTGCCAGCAGCGAAAAGCCCAAGGGGGGCTATGAGCAGTTCTTC	CASSEKPKGGYEQFF
TRBV21-1	few	-	TRBJ1-1	TGTGCCAGCAGCACCGGACAGGGGAACACTGAAGCTTTCTTT	CASSTGQGNTEAFF
TRBV5-5	few	-	TRBJ1-6	TGTGCCAGCAGCCGGTATACCGAGGGTAATTCACCCCTCCACTTT	CASSRYTEGNSPLHF
TRBV30	-	-	TRBJ1-6	TGTGCCGCCGAAAACGGGGTAAATAATTCACCCCTCCACTTT	CAAENGVNNSPLHF
TRBV5-1	-	-	TRBJ2-7	TGCGCCAGCAGTCGGGCGAGCCGGGAATCCGAGCAGTACTTC	CASSRASRESEQYF
TRBV6-5	-	-	TRBJ1-1	TGTGCCAGCAGCACAGGAGGTGTCACTGAAGCTTTCTTT	CASSTGGVTEAFF
TRBV11-2	-	-	TRBJ1-6	TGTGCCAGCAGCCCCAGGAGGGCAAAGGATAATTCACCCCTCCACTTT	CASSPRRAKDNSPLHF
TRBV6-5	-	-	TRBJ1-1	TGTGCCAGCAGTTACTCGGGGCACCCGAACACTGAAGCTTTCTTT	CASSYSGHPNTEAFF
TRBV29-1	-	-	TRBJ2-5	TGCAGCGTTGTTCGAAACCAGGAGACCCAGTACTTC	CSVVRNQETQYF
TRBV30	-	TRBD1	TRBJ1-2	TGTGCCTCGAGTCAGGGGGAAAGCGCTGGCTACACCTTC	CASSQGESAGYTF
TRBV5-1	-	TRBD1	TRBJ1-2	TGCGCCAGCAGCTTGGATGTGACAGGGGTTAACTATGGCTACACCTTC	CASSLDVTGVNYGYTF
TRBV12-3/TRBV12-4	-	-	TRBJ1-5	TGTGCCAGCAGACAGAGGGGGCCCCAGCATTTT	CASRQRGPQHF
TRBV5-4	-	-	TRBJ1-1	TGTGCCAGCAGCTTGATGGGCAGCCTGAACACTGAAGCTTTCTTT	CASSLMGSLNTEAFF
TRBV18	-	TRBD2	TRBJ2-5	TGTGCCAGCTTTGTTGGCGGGAGGGCCCCGGAGACCCAGTACTTC	CASFVGGRAPETQYF
TRBV7-8	-	-	TRBJ2-7	TGTGCCAGCAGCTTAGCGGGGTTAGTGGGGACCTACGAGCAGTACTTC	CASSLAGLVGTYEQYF
TRBV24-1	few	TRBD2	TRBJ2-3	TGTGCCACCAGTGCGGCGGGGGGGGGCCCAGGTACGCAGTATTTT	CATSAAGGGPGTQYF
TRBV19	-	TRBD1	TRBJ2-1	TGTGCCAGTAGTATCTTGGGGGACAGACAAAGCTACAATGAGCAGTTCTTC	CASSILGDRQSYNEQFF
TRBV7-2	once	-	TRBJ1-1	TGTGCCAGCAGCCCCTGGGCAGGGAACACTGAAGCTTTCTTT	CASSPWAGNTEAFF
TRBV5-1	once	TRBD1	TRBJ2-1	TGCGCCAGCAGCCGGGACAGTCCCCCGAATGAGCAGTTCTTC	CASSRDSPPNEQFF
TRBV5-4	-	TRBD1	TRBJ2-7	TGTGCCAGCAGCTTGGGCGCCGGACAGGGCTCCTACGAGCAGTACTTC	CASSLGAGQGSYEQYF
TRBV6-4	once	TRBD1	TRBJ1-5	TGTGCCAGCAGTGTCAGTCGGACAGGGGGCAGGAGCAATCAGCCCCAGCATTTT	CASSVSRTGGRSNQPQHF